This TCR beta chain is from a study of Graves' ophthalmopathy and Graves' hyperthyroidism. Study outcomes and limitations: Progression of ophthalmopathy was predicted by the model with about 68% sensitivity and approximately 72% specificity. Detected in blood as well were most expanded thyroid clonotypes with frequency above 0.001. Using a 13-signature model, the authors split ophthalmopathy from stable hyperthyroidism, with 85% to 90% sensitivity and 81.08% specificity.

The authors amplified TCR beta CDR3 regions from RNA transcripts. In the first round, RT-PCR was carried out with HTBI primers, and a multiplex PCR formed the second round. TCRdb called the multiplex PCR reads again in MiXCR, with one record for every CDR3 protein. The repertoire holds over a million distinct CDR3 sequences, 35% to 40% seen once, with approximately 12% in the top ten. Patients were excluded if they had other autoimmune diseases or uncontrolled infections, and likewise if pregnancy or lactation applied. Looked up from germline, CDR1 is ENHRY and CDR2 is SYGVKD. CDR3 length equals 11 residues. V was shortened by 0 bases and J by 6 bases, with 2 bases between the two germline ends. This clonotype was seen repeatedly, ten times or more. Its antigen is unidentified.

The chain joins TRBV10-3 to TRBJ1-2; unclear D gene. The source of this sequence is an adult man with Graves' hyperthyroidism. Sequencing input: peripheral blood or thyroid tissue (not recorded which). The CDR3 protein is CAISESDGYTF. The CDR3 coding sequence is TGTGCCATCAGTGAGTCGGATGGCTACACCTTC.